One and the same sample provided the 24 T cell receptor beta chains below, sequenced in a study of response to subunit inactivated influenza vaccine. TCRdb itself ran the RT-PCR reads through MiXCR, one entry per CDR3 protein. The repertoire has a few hundred thousand distinct CDR3 sequences, 11% of them found once; the top ten carry roughly 12%. Sequenced material: PBMCs from blood, taken 40 to 50 days after vaccination. Receptor source: a man between 45 and 60 years old who received an inactivated influenza vaccine.

This clonotype was counted many times. V is TRBV20-1 and J is TRBJ2-2, with 7 nucleotides matching TRBD2. CDR1 is DFQATT, CDR2 SNEGSKA, per germline (reference sequence). With V trimmed by 0 bases and J by 1 base, 5 bases remained unmatched. The CDR3 consists of 16 residues. The CDR3, as DNA: TGCAGTGCTAGAGATCTTTTAGCGGGGAACACCGGGGAGCTGTTTTTT. Encoded protein: CSARDLLAGNTGELFF.

A few counts support this clonotype. V is TRBV5-1 and J is TRBJ1-6; 8 bases align to TRBD1. There are 14 residues in the CDR3. After removal of 5 bases from V and 7 bases from J, the junction contained 5 bases not matched to a gene. Per germline, CDR1 SGHRS and CDR2 YFSETQ. For the CDR3, the DNA is TGCGCCAGCAGTCCGGGACAGGCGAATTCACCCCTCCACTTT. Protein product: CASSPGQANSPLHF.

For the CDR3, the DNA is TGTGCCAGCAGTTTTTTGTCCTATAATTCACCCCTCCACTTT. It specifies CASSFLSYNSPLHF. V and J are TRBV12-3 or TRBV12-4 and TRBJ1-6; D uncertain. The CDR3 consists of 14 residues. V was cut by 3 bases and J by 1 base, with 4 bases left in between.

This clonotype came up many times. The chain links TRBV7-2 to TRBJ1-1; tentatively, D is TRBD1 (5 bases). V dropped 6 bases and J dropped 2 bases, with 10 bases sitting between them. This CDR3 is 13 amino acids long. CDR1 and CDR2 (germline): SGHTA, FQGNSA. The CDR3: CASSDSPNTEAFF. For the CDR3, the DNA is TGTGCCAGCAGTGACAGCCCTAACACTGAAGCTTTCTTT.

The chain uses TRBV7-2 and TRBJ2-3; 8 positions agree with TRBD2. The V gene's germline CDR1 is SGHTA and CDR2 FQGNSA. Trimming took 2 bases from V and 2 from J; bases not matched to a gene: 9. The CDR3 runs 17 residues. The chain's CDR3 is CASSLSALAGTTDTQYF. CDR3 DNA sequence: TGTGCCAGCAGCTTATCGGCTTTAGCGGGGACCACAGATACGCAGTATTTT.

The chain is built from TRBV11-1 and TRBJ2-7, with D perhaps TRBD1 (6 bases). The length of the CDR3 is 15 residues. Germline-derived CDR1 and CDR2 are SGHAT and FQDESV (reference sequence). The ends were cut back, 5 bases at V and 6 bases at J, with 20 bases in the middle. CDR3 residues: CASSSLQGPGGEQYF. The DNA for the CDR3 is TGTGCCAGCAGCAGCCTCCAGGGGCCGGGTGGCGAGCAGTACTTC.

The chain uses TRBV6-1 and TRBJ1-6, with D uncertain. This CDR3 region has 14 residues. Germline CDR1 reads MNHNS; CDR2 reads SASEGT. The V gene lost 6 bases and the J gene lost 5 bases, with 11 bases spanning the gap. CDR3 DNA sequence: TGTGCCAGCAGAAAAGGCAGAGATAATTCACCCCTCCACTTT. Translating it yields CASRKGRDNSPLHF.

This chain links TRBV7-2 with TRBJ1-3; D remains unclear. The CDR3 runs to 14 residues. Deletions cut 5 bases from V and 6 bases from J, with 14 bases between. Per the germline V gene, CDR1 is SGHTA and CDR2 is FQGNSA. The CDR3, as DNA: TGTGCCAGCAGCGATAGGTTCGCGGAAAACACCATATATTTT. This encodes CASSDRFAENTIYF.

This clonotype was seen a few times. The chain couples TRBV20-1 to TRBJ1-5, with TRBD1 as a possible D gene (6 bases). The CDR3 loop spans 15 amino acids. V was pared by 1 base and J by 2 bases, with 12 bases between. Looked up from germline, CDR1 is DFQATT and CDR2 is SNEGSKA (reference sequence). CDR3 sequence: CSARVGAVGNQPQHF. CDR3 DNA sequence: TGCAGTGCTAGAGTGGGGGCGGTTGGCAATCAGCCCCAGCATTTT.

The genes are TRBV15 and TRBJ1-6; maybe TRBD1 (6 bases). This CDR3 is built from 13 residues. CDR1 LNHNV and CDR2 YYDKDF come from the germline V gene (reference sequence). Trimming left V 7 bases short and J 9 bases short, with 13 bases between. CDR3 in DNA: TGTGCCACCAAGGCAGGGGATGGTTCACCCCTCCACTTT. Protein sequence: CATKAGDGSPLHF.

This clonotype appeared a few times. The chain recombines TRBV15 with TRBJ2-7; 12 bases line up with TRBD1. The CDR3 runs to 15 residues. Germline values: CDR1 LNHNV, CDR2 YYDKDF (reference sequence). Trimming removed 6 bases from V and 7 bases from J; junction bases left unmatched: 10. CDR3 amino acids: CATSHPGQGAGEQYF. DNA of the CDR3: TGTGCCACCAGTCATCCGGGACAGGGGGCGGGAGAGCAGTACTTC.

This chain connects TRBV5-1 to TRBJ2-7; the D gene could be TRBD1 or TRBD2 (5 bases each). The CDR3 extends over 17 amino acids. Trimming took 0 bases from V and 1 from J, leaving 17 bases between them. The germline V gene encodes CDR1 SGHRS and CDR2 YFSETQ. In DNA form, the CDR3 reads TGCGCCAGCAGCTTGGCAGGGATGGGGACCCAATCCTACGAGCAGTACTTC. Translated, it gives CASSLAGMGTQSYEQYF.

The rearrangement uses TRBV10-3 and TRBJ2-1, with TRBD2 as a possible D gene (6 bases). Per the germline V gene, CDR1 is ENHRY and CDR2 is SYGVKD. This CDR3 region has 15 residues. Trimming took 10 bases from V and 1 from J, leaving 17 bases between them. The CDR3 here is CATSKGGASYNEQFF. CDR3 DNA: TGTGCCACCTCAAAGGGCGGGGCATCCTACAATGAGCAGTTCTTC.

This clonotype was counted only a few times. V usage is TRBV6-6 and J usage is TRBJ2-7; D is ambiguous. The length of the CDR3 is 12 residues. Trimming cost V 5 bases and J 5 bases, with 10 bases left between them. Germline assignment: CDR1 MNHNY and CDR2 SVGAGI (reference sequence). The DNA for the CDR3 is TGTGCCAGCAGTAGTAGTAACAACGAGCAGTACTTC. This translates into CASSSSNNEQYF.

The rearrangement joins TRBV21-1 to TRBJ2-7; the table's D call, TRBD2, was not checked against the DNA. TRBV21-1 is reported as a pseudogene. The CDR3 loop spans 15 amino acids. The CDR3 sequence is CASSKTSGRPYEQYF. In DNA, the CDR3 is TGTGCCAGCAGCAAAACTAGCGGGAGGCCTTACGAGCAGTACTTC.

The chain has TRBV29-1 and TRBJ2-1; unclear D gene. The CDR3 covers 13 residues. CDR1 SQVTM and CDR2 ANQGSEA come from the germline V gene. The V end lost 7 bases, the J end lost 0 bases, and 10 bases lay between the germline ends. CDR3 sequence (DNA): TGCAGCGCCTTGAAGGGCTCCTACAATGAGCAGTTCTTC. Protein product: CSALKGSYNEQFF.

This clonotype showed up many times. V usage is TRBV5-1 and J usage is TRBJ1-4; D possibly corresponds to TRBD1 (5 bases). V lost 3 bases, J lost 6 bases, and 12 bases lay in between. CDR1 and CDR2 from the germline V gene are SGHRS and YFSETQ. This CDR3 has 14 amino acids. The CDR3 protein is CASSSGRGDEKLFF. The CDR3 nucleotides are TGCGCCAGCAGCTCAGGGAGGGGCGATGAAAAACTGTTTTTT.

This clonotype was seen repeatedly, ten times or more. The chain employs TRBV29-1 and TRBJ2-7, with D uncertain. Looked up from germline, CDR1 is SQVTM and CDR2 is ANQGSEA. The CDR3 contains 12 residues. Trimming left V 2 bases short and J 3 bases short, with 8 bases between. For the CDR3, the DNA is TGCAGCGTTGAATTCCAGGACTACGAGCAGTACTTC. Translating it yields CSVEFQDYEQYF.

This clonotype was counted only a few times. The V and J genes are TRBV11-1 and TRBJ2-3; D remains ambiguous. This CDR3 contains 15 residues. Germline CDR1 is SGHAT and CDR2 is FQDESV (reference sequence). V was cut by 0 bases and J by 1 base, with 8 bases left in between. The CDR3 region is CASSLAQLRTDTQYF. CDR3 DNA: TGTGCCAGCAGCTTAGCACAGCTTCGCACAGATACGCAGTATTTT.

The gene calls are TRBV5-1 and TRBJ2-1; 9 positions agree with TRBD2. V was pared by 4 bases and J by 6 bases, with 8 bases of the junction left unmatched. In germline, CDR1 is SGHRS, CDR2 YFSETQ. This CDR3 contains 15 residues. The CDR3 DNA reads TGCGCCAGCAGCCCGGGGCGGGGGGGAATCAATGAGCAGTTCTTC. It translates to CASSPGRGGINEQFF.

This clonotype was recorded at least ten times. The J gene is TRBJ2-1, the V gene TRBV30; D is unclear. The germline V and J ends were trimmed by 5 bases and 7 bases, with 6 bases remaining between them. This CDR3 has 10 residues. Germline CDR1 and CDR2: GTSNPN and SVGIG (reference sequence). CDR3 residues: CAWGRNEQFF. CDR3 DNA sequence: TGTGCCTGGGGTAGGAATGAGCAGTTCTTC. Using reference TRBV30 and TRBJ2-1 for the parts outside the CDR3, the full variable domain is SQTIHQWPATLVQPVGSPLSLECTVEGTSNPNLYWYRQAAGRGLQLLFYSVGIGQISSEVPQNLSASRPQDRQFILSSKKLLLSDSGFYLCAWGRNEQFFGPGTRLTVL.

A few counts support this clonotype. The chain has TRBV7-9 and TRBJ2-3; the match to TRBD1 covers 11 bases. The junction had 5 bases not matched to a gene; V was cut back by 3 bases and J by 3 bases. CDR3 size: 16 residues. CDR1 and CDR2 from the germline V gene are SEHNR and FQNEAQ (reference sequence). CDR3 sequence: CASSFAGTGGTDTQYF. The CDR3 nucleotides read TGTGCCAGCAGCTTTGCCGGGACAGGGGGGACAGATACGCAGTATTTT.

The rearrangement links TRBV20-1 to TRBJ2-6, with D tentatively TRBD1 (6 bases). The germline V gene has CDR1 DFQATT and CDR2 SNEGSKA (reference sequence). V lost 4 bases, J lost 5 bases, and 9 bases lay in between. This CDR3 region has 13 residues. CDR3: CSATGVRANVLTF. The CDR3 nucleotides read TGCAGTGCTACAGGGGTCCGGGCCAACGTCCTGACTTTC.

This clonotype came up a few times. The chain recombines TRBV4-3 with TRBJ1-1; D may be TRBD1 (6 bases). CDR3 length: 14 residues. V lost 4 bases and J lost 5, with 14 bases in between. Germline lookup yields CDR1 LGHNA and CDR2 YSLEER. The CDR3 protein is CASSPQGRGTEAFF. The CDR3 DNA is TGCGCCAGCAGCCCACAGGGAAGAGGGACTGAAGCTTTCTTT.